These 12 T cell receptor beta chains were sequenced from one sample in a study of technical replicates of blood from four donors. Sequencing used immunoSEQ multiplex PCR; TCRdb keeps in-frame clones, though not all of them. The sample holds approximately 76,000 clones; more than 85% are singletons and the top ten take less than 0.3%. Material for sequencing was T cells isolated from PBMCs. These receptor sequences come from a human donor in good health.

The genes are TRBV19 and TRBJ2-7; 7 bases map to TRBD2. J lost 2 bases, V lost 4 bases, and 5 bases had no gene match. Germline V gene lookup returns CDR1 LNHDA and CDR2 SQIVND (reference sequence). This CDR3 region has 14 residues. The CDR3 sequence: CASSNGLGPYEQYF. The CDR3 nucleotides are TGTGCCAGTAGTAATGGACTAGGACCCTACGAGCAGTACTTC. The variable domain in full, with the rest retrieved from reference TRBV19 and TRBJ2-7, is DGGITQSPKYLFRKEGQNVTLSCEQNLNHDAMYWYRQDPGQGLRLIYYSQIVNDFQKGDIAEGYSVSREKKESFPLTVTSAQKNPTAFYLCASSNGLGPYEQYFGPGTRLTVT.

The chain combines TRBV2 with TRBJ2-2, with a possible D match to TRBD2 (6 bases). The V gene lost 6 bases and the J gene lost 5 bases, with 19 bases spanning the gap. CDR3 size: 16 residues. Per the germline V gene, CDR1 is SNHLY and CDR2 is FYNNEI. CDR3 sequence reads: CASRPYSGVGTGELFF. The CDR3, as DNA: TGTGCCAGCAGGCCCTATTCGGGGGTTGGGACCGGGGAGCTGTTTTTT.

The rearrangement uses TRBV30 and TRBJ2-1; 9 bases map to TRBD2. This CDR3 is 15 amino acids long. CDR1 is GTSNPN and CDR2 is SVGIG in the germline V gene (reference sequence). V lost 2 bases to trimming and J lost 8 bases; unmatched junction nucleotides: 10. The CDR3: CAWSWASGVYDEQFF. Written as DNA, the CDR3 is TGTGCCTGGAGTTGGGCTAGCGGGGTGTATGATGAGCAGTTCTTC.

Here the CDR3 DNA reads TGTGCCAGCTCACCAACCCGGGACATTGTCCTCCAGTACTTC. It yields the protein CASSPTRDIVLQYF. This rearrangement joins TRBV18 to TRBJ2-5, with D possibly matching TRBD1 (6 bases). The CDR3 extends over 14 amino acids. From germline, CDR1 is KGHSH and CDR2 LQKENI. Trimming cost V 2 bases and J 10 bases, with 17 bases left between them.

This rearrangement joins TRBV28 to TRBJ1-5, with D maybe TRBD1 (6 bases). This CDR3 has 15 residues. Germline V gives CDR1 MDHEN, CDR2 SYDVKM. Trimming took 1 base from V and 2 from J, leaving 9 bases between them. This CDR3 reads CASSLLAGGNQPQHF. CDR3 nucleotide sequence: TGTGCCAGCAGTTTATTGGCAGGGGGCAATCAGCCCCAGCATTTT.

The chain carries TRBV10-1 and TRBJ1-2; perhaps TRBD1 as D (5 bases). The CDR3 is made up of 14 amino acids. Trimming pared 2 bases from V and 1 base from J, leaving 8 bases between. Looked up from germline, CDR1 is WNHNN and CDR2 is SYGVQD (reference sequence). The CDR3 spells CASSEATDNYGYTF. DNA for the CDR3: TGCGCCAGCAGTGAGGCGACAGATAACTATGGCTACACCTTC.

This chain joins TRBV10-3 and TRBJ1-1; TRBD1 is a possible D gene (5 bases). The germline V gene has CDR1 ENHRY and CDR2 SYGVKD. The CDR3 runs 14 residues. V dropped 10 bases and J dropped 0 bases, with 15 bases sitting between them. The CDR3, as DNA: TGTGCCACTTCATTAGGGGTTATGAACACTGAAGCTTTCTTT. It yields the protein CATSLGVMNTEAFF.

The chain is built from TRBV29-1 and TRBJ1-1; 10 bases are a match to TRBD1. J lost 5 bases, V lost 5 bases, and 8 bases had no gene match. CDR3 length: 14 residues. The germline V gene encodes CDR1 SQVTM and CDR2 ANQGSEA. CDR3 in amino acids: CSVPFDRGQTEAFF. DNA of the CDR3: TGCAGCGTTCCCTTTGACAGGGGGCAAACTGAAGCTTTCTTT.

The DNA of the CDR3 is TGTGCCAGCAGCTCCAGGACAGGAGACCCAGAGACCCAGTACTTC. Translation gives CASSSRTGDPETQYF. The chain uses TRBV7-8 and TRBJ2-5; 7 bases map to TRBD1. The V gene's germline CDR1 is SGHVS and CDR2 FQNEAQ. This CDR3 is 15 amino acids long. The V segment lost 4 bases and the J segment 4 bases; nucleotides outside the gene matches: 9. The whole variable domain, remainder taken from reference TRBV7-8 and TRBJ2-5, is GAGVSQSPRYKVAKRGQDVALRCDPISGHVSLFWYQQALGQGPEFLTYFQNEAQLDKSGLPSDRFFAERPEGSVSTLKIQRTQQEDSAVYLCASSSRTGDPETQYFGPGTRLLVL.

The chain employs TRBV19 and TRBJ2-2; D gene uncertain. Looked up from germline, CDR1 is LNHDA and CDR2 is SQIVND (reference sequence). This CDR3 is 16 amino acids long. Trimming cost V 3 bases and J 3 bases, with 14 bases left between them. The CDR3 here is CASSISPAWDTGELFF. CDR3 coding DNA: TGTGCCAGTAGTATTTCCCCAGCGTGGGACACCGGGGAGCTGTTTTTT.

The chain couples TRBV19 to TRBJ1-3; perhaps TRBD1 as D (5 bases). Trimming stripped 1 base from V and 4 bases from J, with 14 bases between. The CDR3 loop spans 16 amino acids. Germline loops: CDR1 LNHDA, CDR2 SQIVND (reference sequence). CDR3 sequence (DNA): TGTGCCAGTAGTATAGGTTCATGGTCAGGGGGAAACACCATATATTTT. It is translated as CASSIGSWSGGNTIYF.

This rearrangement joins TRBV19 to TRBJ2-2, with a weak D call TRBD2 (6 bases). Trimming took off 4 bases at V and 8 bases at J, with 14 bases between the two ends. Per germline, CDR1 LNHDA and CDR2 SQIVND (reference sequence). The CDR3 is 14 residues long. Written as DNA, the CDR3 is TGTGCCAGTAGTACCCCCCCGGGGGTGGGGGAGCTGTTTTTT. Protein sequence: CASSTPPGVGELFF.